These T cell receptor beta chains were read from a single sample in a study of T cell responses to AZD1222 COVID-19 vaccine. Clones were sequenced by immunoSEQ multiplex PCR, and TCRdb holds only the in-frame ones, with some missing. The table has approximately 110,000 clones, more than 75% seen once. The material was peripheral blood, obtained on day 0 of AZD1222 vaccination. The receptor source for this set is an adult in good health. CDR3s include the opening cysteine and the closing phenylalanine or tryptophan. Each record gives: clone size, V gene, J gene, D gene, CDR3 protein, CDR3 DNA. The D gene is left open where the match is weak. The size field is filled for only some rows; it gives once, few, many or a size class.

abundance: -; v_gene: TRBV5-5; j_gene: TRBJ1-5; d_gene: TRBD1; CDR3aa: CASSLAGGNQPQHF; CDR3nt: TGTGCCAGCAGCTTAGCAGGGGGGAATCAGCCCCAGCATTTT
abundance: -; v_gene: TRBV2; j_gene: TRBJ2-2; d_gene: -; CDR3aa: CASGYLPVGELFF; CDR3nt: TGTGCCAGCGGGTACCTACCCGTCGGGGAGCTGTTTTTT
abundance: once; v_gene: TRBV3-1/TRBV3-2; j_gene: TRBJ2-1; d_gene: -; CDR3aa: CASSHRHEQFF; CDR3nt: TGTGCCAGCAGCCATCGACACGAGCAGTTCTTC
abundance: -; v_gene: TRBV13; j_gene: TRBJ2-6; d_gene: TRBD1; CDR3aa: CASSRDSLSGANVLTF; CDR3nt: TGTGCCAGCAGTCGGGACAGCCTCTCTGGGGCCAACGTCCTGACTTTC
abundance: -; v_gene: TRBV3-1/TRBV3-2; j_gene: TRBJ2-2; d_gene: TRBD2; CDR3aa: CASSQAAGAVTGELFF; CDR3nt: TGTGCCAGCAGCCAAGCAGCGGGAGCGGTCACCGGGGAGCTGTTTTTT
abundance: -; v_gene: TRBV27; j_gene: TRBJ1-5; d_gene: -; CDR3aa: CASSFWGQPQHF; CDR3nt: TGTGCCAGCAGTTTCTGGGGTCAGCCCCAGCATTTT
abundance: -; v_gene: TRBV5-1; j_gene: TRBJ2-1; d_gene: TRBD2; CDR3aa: CASSPLAGDEQFF; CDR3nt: TGCGCCAGCAGCCCCCTAGCGGGAGATGAGCAGTTCTTC
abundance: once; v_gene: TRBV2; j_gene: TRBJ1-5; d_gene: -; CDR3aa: CAGTTGIGQPQHF; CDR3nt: TGTGCCGGGACAACAGGGATAGGGCAGCCCCAGCATTTT
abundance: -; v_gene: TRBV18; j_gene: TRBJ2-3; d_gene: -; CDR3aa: CASSPPGGDTQYF; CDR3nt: TGTGCCAGCTCACCACCGGGGGGAGATACGCAGTATTTT
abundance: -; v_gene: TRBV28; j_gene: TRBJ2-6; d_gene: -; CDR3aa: CASSLRLSSGANVLTF; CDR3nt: TGTGCCAGCAGTCTAAGATTGAGCTCTGGGGCCAACGTCCTGACTTTC
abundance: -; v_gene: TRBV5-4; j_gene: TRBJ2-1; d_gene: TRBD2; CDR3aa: CASSLDSGVYNEQFF; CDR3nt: TGTGCCAGCAGCTTGGATAGCGGGGTCTACAATGAGCAGTTCTTC